Shown below are 32 T cell receptor beta chains from a single sample sequenced in a study of early T cells in non-severe SARS-CoV-2 infection (dated by TCRdb to the early 2020s). Receptor libraries were prepared by 5' RACE. Sequencing relied on a NextSeq 500. Using fastp trimming at Q25 and MiXCR clonotype assembly, TCRdb reanalyzed the public sequencing data and kept in-frame beta chains. Entries that share a CDR3 protein sequence are merged under the most common genes and DNA. In all, the sample holds nearly 45,000 distinct CDR3 sequences, and roughly 10% of those were seen once. The ten largest make up around a tenth of the sample. Sequencing input: whole blood. Every receptor here comes from an adult who was a healthcare worker with PCR-confirmed SARS-CoV-2 infection or an uninfected control (not recorded which).

The V gene is TRBV2, the J gene TRBJ1-1; no clear D. Germline CDR1 SNHLY, CDR2 FYNNEI. This CDR3 has 13 residues. Trimming took off 5 bases at V and 2 bases at J, with 9 bases between the two ends. DNA for the CDR3: TGTGCCAGCAGTAGGTCAGCTAACACTGAAGCTTTCTTT. This encodes CASSRSANTEAFF.

J is TRBJ1-1 and V is TRBV7-9, with 8 bases fitting TRBD1. In germline, CDR1 is SEHNR, CDR2 FQNEAQ (reference sequence). The ends lost 5 bases at V and 1 base at J; junction bases unmatched: 9. This CDR3 comprises 16 residues. The chain's CDR3 is CASSTRQGPKNTEAFF. The CDR3 DNA reads TGTGCCAGCAGCACGCGACAGGGGCCGAAGAACACTGAAGCTTTCTTT.

This chain joins TRBV27 and TRBJ2-5; a possible D gene is TRBD2 (5 bases). The V gene's germline CDR1 is MNHEY and CDR2 SMNVEV (reference sequence). With 8 bases removed from V and 2 bases from J, the gap between germline ends came to 12 bases. There are 13 residues in the CDR3. The CDR3 nucleotides are TGTGCCAGCTGCCGTCCGGGGCAAGAGACCCAGTACTTC. It encodes CASCRPGQETQYF.

This clonotype showed up just a few times. This sequence joins TRBV7-2 and TRBJ1-4; D may be TRBD1 (5 bases). Germline CDR1 SGHTA, CDR2 FQGNSA. Trimming shortened V by 6 bases and J by 7 bases, and 15 bases separated the two germline ends. This CDR3 is 14 amino acids long. This chain's CDR3 is CASRGGGASEKLFF. CDR3 sequence (DNA): TGTGCCAGCAGGGGTGGCGGGGCTTCTGAAAAACTGTTTTTT.

The rearrangement uses TRBV20-1 and TRBJ2-3; tentative D call: TRBD2 (6 bases). Germline CDR1 and CDR2: DFQATT and SNEGSKA (reference sequence). The CDR3 spans 14 residues. Trimming took off 0 bases at V and 1 base at J, with 8 bases between the two ends. CDR3 DNA sequence: TGCAGTGCTAGAGATCGGAGGGGCACAGATACGCAGTATTTT. This encodes CSARDRRGTDTQYF.

This rearrangement joins TRBV6-2 or TRBV6-3 to TRBJ1-5; D is perhaps TRBD1 (5 bases). V lost 6 bases and J 2 bases, leaving 14 bases between the germline ends. The germline gives CDR1 MNHEY, CDR2 SVGEGT. The CDR3 is 15 amino acids. CDR3 region: CASRRGGSGNQPQHF. In DNA, the CDR3 is TGTGCCAGCAGACGCGGGGGGTCCGGCAATCAGCCCCAGCATTTT.

Only a few counts were recorded for this clonotype. The chain links TRBV12-3 or TRBV12-4 to TRBJ1-2; D is ambiguous. The V end lost 2 bases, the J end lost 0 bases, and 4 bases lay between the germline ends. This CDR3 contains 13 residues. For the CDR3, the DNA is TGTGCCAGCAGTTTACCAGCTAACTATGGCTACACCTTC. Protein product: CASSLPANYGYTF.

There are many counts of this clonotype. The V and J genes are TRBV7-6 and TRBJ2-4; D is unresolved. The germline V and J ends were trimmed by 5 bases and 8 bases, with 13 bases remaining between them. The germline CDR1 and CDR2 sequences are SGHVS and FNYEAQ. The CDR3 totals 13 residues. The CDR3 region has the DNA TGTGCCAGCAGCCCGCTGGACGTGGACATTCAGTACTTC. The encoded protein is CASSPLDVDIQYF.

This clonotype has just a few counts. J is TRBJ2-7 and V is TRBV20-1; D possibly matches TRBD1 or TRBD2 (6 bases each). The CDR3 contains 14 residues. Deletions cut 3 bases from V and 6 bases from J, with 18 bases between. In germline, CDR1 is DFQATT, CDR2 SNEGSKA (reference sequence). The CDR3 nucleotides read TGCAGTGCTAGGGGTCAGGGGAGGACTCGCGAGCAGTACTTC. As protein: CSARGQGRTREQYF.

The chain carries TRBV5-6 and TRBJ1-6; a possible D gene is TRBD1 (6 bases). Trimming removed 0 bases at V and 4 bases at J, with 11 bases between. From germline, CDR1 is SGHDT and CDR2 YYEEEE. The CDR3 has 16 amino acids. As DNA, the CDR3 is TGTGCCAGCAGCTTGGAGACAGGACTTTATAATTCACCCCTCCACTTT. This encodes CASSLETGLYNSPLHF.

This clonotype was observed a handful of times. The CDR3 protein is CASSYSMGIPYGYTF. The CDR3 DNA reads as TGTGCCAGCAGTTACTCGATGGGCATCCCCTATGGCTACACCTTC. The chain uses TRBV6-2 or TRBV6-3 and TRBJ1-2; D is unresolved. The V gene's germline CDR1 is MNHEY and CDR2 SVGEGT. Trimming shortened V by 0 bases and J by 4 bases, and 12 bases separated the two germline ends. The CDR3 loop spans 15 amino acids.

This clonotype showed up just a few times. The genes are TRBV10-3 and TRBJ1-2; D remains ambiguous. In germline, CDR1 is ENHRY, CDR2 SYGVKD. Trimming removed 9 bases at V and 3 bases at J, with 14 bases between. The CDR3 extends over 13 amino acids. The CDR3 nucleotides are TGTGCCATTCAGGCGGGCACTGACTATGGCTACACCTTC. Its protein is CAIQAGTDYGYTF.

The table lists this clonotype with a few counts. The chain joins TRBV14 to TRBJ2-7, with TRBD1 matching over 7 bases. V lost 4 bases and J lost 10; bases outside the gene matches: 7. Germline CDR1 reads SGHDN; CDR2 reads FVKESK. The CDR3 spans 12 residues. The chain's CDR3 is CASSRDRNFQYF. The DNA of the CDR3 is TGTGCCAGCAGCCGGGACAGAAATTTTCAGTACTTC. The full variable domain, completed using reference TRBV14 and TRBJ2-7, is EAGVTQFPSHSVIEKGQTVTLRCDPISGHDNLYWYRRVMGKEIKFLLHFVKESKQDESGMPNNRFLAERTGGTYSTLKVQPAELEDSGVYFCASSRDRNFQYFGPGTRLTVT.

The sample holds many counts of this clonotype. CDR3 residues: CASSSQPRGTPDNEQFF. CDR3 DNA sequence: TGTGCCAGCAGTTCCCAGCCGCGGGGGACGCCGGACAATGAGCAGTTCTTC. The V call is TRBV27, the J call TRBJ2-1; 7 bases are a match to TRBD2. The CDR3 has 17 amino acids. After removal of 4 bases from V and 5 bases from J, the junction contained 14 bases not matched to a gene. Germline CDR1 MNHEY, CDR2 SMNVEV (reference sequence).

In this sample, this clonotype turned up a few times. This sequence joins TRBV30 and TRBJ1-6; 7 bases are shared with TRBD1. Germline V gene lookup returns CDR1 GTSNPN and CDR2 SVGIG (reference sequence). CDR3 size: 14 residues. Trimming at V came to 1 base and at J to 7 bases, leaving 4 bases not matched to a gene. The DNA for the CDR3 is TGTGCCTGGAGTGAGGGGACAGAGAATTCACCCCTCCACTTT. Its translation: CAWSEGTENSPLHF.

This clonotype was seen more than once but under ten times. The chain uses TRBV29-1 and TRBJ2-1, with a tentative D call TRBD1 (6 bases). Between the trimmed V and J ends, which lost 3 bases and 4 bases, there was a span of 7 bases. The CDR3 is 12 amino acids. Germline loops: CDR1 SQVTM, CDR2 ANQGSEA. This chain's CDR3 is CSVETGYNEQFF. The DNA of the CDR3 is TGCAGCGTTGAGACAGGTTACAATGAGCAGTTCTTC.

This clonotype was seen ten or more times. The V gene is TRBV18, the J gene TRBJ1-2; D is undetermined. CDR1 is KGHSH, CDR2 LQKENI, per germline. The V end was cut by 3 bases, the J end by 3 bases, with 11 bases between. The CDR3 is made up of 14 amino acids. CDR3 DNA: TGTGCCAGCTCACCCATAAAATCAGACTATGGCTACACCTTC. It codes for CASSPIKSDYGYTF.

This clonotype was seen repeatedly, ten times or more. V and J are TRBV7-3 and TRBJ2-1, with D possibly matching TRBD1 (9 bases). V dropped 2 bases and J dropped 7 bases, with 15 bases sitting between them. This CDR3 comprises 15 residues. Germline CDR1 SGHTA, CDR2 FQGTGA. The CDR3 protein is CASSLGGGTGNEQFF. The CDR3 DNA follows: TGTGCCAGCAGCTTAGGCGGGGGGACAGGGAATGAGCAGTTCTTC.

This clonotype was seen more than once but under ten times. The chain uses TRBV29-1 and TRBJ2-5, with TRBD1 identical over 8 bases. The germline V gene has CDR1 SQVTM and CDR2 ANQGSEA. The V segment lost 6 bases and the J segment 5 bases; nucleotides outside the gene matches: 5. The CDR3 spans 12 residues. The CDR3 region is CSVDREMETQYF. The CDR3 DNA follows: TGCAGCGTGGACAGGGAGATGGAGACCCAGTACTTC.

Many counts were recorded for this clonotype. This sequence joins TRBV5-4 and TRBJ2-1; 9 bases are shared with TRBD2. Germline assignment: CDR1 SGHNT and CDR2 YYREEE (reference sequence). V dropped 5 bases and J dropped 3; count of bases not matched to a gene: 6. The CDR3 is made up of 15 amino acids. For the CDR3, the DNA is TGTGCCAGCAGATCTAGCGGGGAAAACTACAATGAGCAGTTCTTC. The encoded protein is CASRSSGENYNEQFF.

This chain joins TRBV19 and TRBJ2-3, with a tentative D call TRBD2 (5 bases). The CDR3 has 12 amino acids. The germline V and J ends were trimmed by 3 bases and 6 bases, with 7 bases remaining between them. Looked up from germline, CDR1 is LNHDA and CDR2 is SQIVND (reference sequence). CDR3 in DNA: TGTGCCAGTAGTATCGTAGCGGATACGCAGTATTTT. The encoded protein is CASSIVADTQYF.

The rearrangement joins TRBV18 to TRBJ1-1, with a possible D match to TRBD1 (5 bases). The V end lost 6 bases, the J end lost 4 bases, and 12 bases lay between the germline ends. The CDR3 is 13 residues long. CDR1 is KGHSH, CDR2 LQKENI, per germline. The CDR3 spells CASSTGQVTEAFF. The CDR3 nucleotides are TGTGCCAGCTCGACGGGGCAGGTCACTGAAGCTTTCTTT.

CDR3 sequence: CASSLENRRGETQYF. In DNA form, the CDR3 reads TGTGCCAGCAGTTTAGAAAACAGGCGCGGAGAGACCCAGTACTTC. This rearrangement joins TRBV12-3 or TRBV12-4 to TRBJ2-5; tentative D call: TRBD1 (5 bases). The CDR3 extends over 15 amino acids. Deletions cut 1 base from V and 4 bases from J, with 13 bases between.

Relative to its sample, this clonotype is medium-sized (0.01 to 0.1%). V gene TRBV7-9 combines with J gene TRBJ2-1, with D possibly being TRBD2 (5 bases). The CDR3 length is 14 residues. The germline V and J ends were trimmed by 5 bases and 2 bases, with 10 bases remaining between them. Germline CDR1 reads SEHNR; CDR2 reads FQNEAQ (reference sequence). The CDR3 loop reads CASSVGSAYNEQFF. CDR3 nucleotide sequence: TGTGCCAGCAGCGTTGGTAGCGCCTACAATGAGCAGTTCTTC.

This clonotype was counted many times. This rearrangement joins TRBV29-1 to TRBJ2-7; 7 nucleotides line up with TRBD1. V lost 6 bases to trimming and J lost 2 bases; unmatched junction nucleotides: 1. Per germline, CDR1 SQVTM and CDR2 ANQGSEA. The CDR3 is 11 amino acids. Here the CDR3 DNA reads TGCAGCGTGGGACAGACCTACGAGCAGTACTTC. It translates to CSVGQTYEQYF.

This clonotype was found a few times. The J gene is TRBJ1-2, the V gene TRBV7-9; D gene uncertain. V lost 1 base and J 5 bases, leaving 11 bases between the germline ends. In germline, CDR1 is SEHNR, CDR2 FQNEAQ (reference sequence). There are 14 residues in the CDR3. CDR3 amino acids: CASSLGERTYGYTF. CDR3 coding DNA: TGTGCCAGCAGCTTAGGTGAGAGGACGTATGGCTACACCTTC.

This clonotype was observed a few times. As DNA, the CDR3 is TGTGCCAGCAGCTCCATGGGACAGGGACGACAGGGCTACACCTTC. It is translated as CASSSMGQGRQGYTF. This rearrangement joins TRBV7-9 to TRBJ1-2, with 9 bases that match TRBD1. The trim removed 4 bases at V and 8 bases at J, leaving 11 bases unmatched. The CDR3 contains 15 residues. The germline V gene encodes CDR1 SEHNR and CDR2 FQNEAQ (reference sequence).

In this sample, this clonotype turned up many times. The rearrangement links TRBV9 to TRBJ1-1; D might be TRBD1 (5 bases). Trimming removed 4 bases from V and 6 bases from J, with 19 bases in between. The CDR3 contains 15 residues. Germline assignment: CDR1 SGDLS and CDR2 YYNGEE. CDR3 sequence (DNA): TGTGCCAGCAGCCTGGGACGGCGCCGCCAGTCTGAAGCTTTCTTT. Protein: CASSLGRRRQSEAFF.

The genes are TRBV10-1 and TRBJ1-6; no firm D call. Germline V gene data show CDR1 as WNHNN and CDR2 as SYGVQD (reference sequence). This CDR3 has 12 amino acids. V was clipped by 3 bases and J by 7 bases, with 4 bases between them. The CDR3 loop reads CASSEGNSPLHF. CDR3 coding DNA: TGCGCCAGCAGTGAAGGAAATTCACCCCTCCACTTT.

This clonotype was counted between two and nine times. The chain employs TRBV30 and TRBJ1-6; 9 nucleotides agree with TRBD1. The CDR3 totals 15 residues. With V trimmed by 1 base and J by 10 bases, 8 bases remained unmatched. Germline V CDR1 and CDR2: GTSNPN, SVGIG (reference sequence). CDR3: CAWSALGQGNSPLHF. The CDR3 DNA reads TGTGCCTGGAGTGCCCTGGGACAGGGAAACTCACCCCTCCACTTT.

Comments on this clonotype: With a much larger clone just one base away, this may be a read error. V usage is TRBV20-1 and J usage is TRBJ1-1; no clear D. Germline CDR1 and CDR2: DFQATT and SNEGSKA (reference sequence). The length of the CDR3 is 14 residues. CDR3 loop: CSARVPGRMTEAYF. In nucleotides, the CDR3 is TGCAGTGCTAGAGTCCCCGGGAGAATGACTGAAGCTTACTTT.

Concerning this clonotype: A much larger clone is a single base away; this may be a read error. The CDR3 spells CASSPGETQYF. In DNA, the CDR3 is TGTGCCAGCAGCCCGGGGGAGACCCAGTACTTC. The rearrangement joins TRBV7-2 to TRBJ2-5; D possibly corresponds to TRBD2 (5 bases). CDR1 SGHTA and CDR2 FQGNSA come from the germline V gene. V shed 5 bases and J shed 5 bases, with 6 bases lying between them. The CDR3 contains 11 residues.